This T cell receptor (beta chain) comes out of a study of blood T cell repertoires in COVID-19. Study at large: PBMCs, B-cell-depleted T cells, or T cells provided the cDNA or gDNA that made up the material.

V lost 0 bases, J lost 11 bases, and 13 bases lay in between. CDR1 is MGHRA and CDR2 is YSYEKL in the germline V gene. CDR3 length equals 14 residues. Participant-reported clinical history was the basis for cohort assignment. All recovered Cohort 3 donors got two negative PCRs, got clearance, or saw symptom resolution. Authors' processing steps: Cell counts per sample came from amplifying reference gene primers. TCRdb keeps only in-frame clones here, not all; method: immunoSEQ multiplex PCR. V and J calls and clone size come straight from that table; D and trimming were deduced from the DNA. The sample holds just over 300,000 clones, 75% to 90% seen once.

The clonotype was recovered from a man between 25 and 39 years old who had recovered from COVID-19. The specimen sequenced was PBMCs or T cells enriched from blood (not recorded which). The V gene is TRBV4-1, the J gene TRBJ1-4, with a tentative D call TRBD1 (6 bases). Written as DNA, the CDR3 is TGCGCCAGCAGCCAAGAAAAGGGGCAGGGGAAACTGTTTTTT. Its protein product is CASSQEKGQGKLFF.